The 15 T cell receptor beta chains given below trace back to one sample, sequenced in a study of response to subunit inactivated influenza vaccine. A single record per CDR3 protein comes from TCRdb applying MiXCR to the RT-PCR reads. The sample yields 530,000 or so distinct CDR3 sequences, 12% seen once. The sequencing used PBMCs from blood, collected on the day of vaccination. Source of these receptors: a man aged 50-60 years who received an inactivated influenza vaccine.

This sequence joins TRBV29-1 and TRBJ2-1; D is perhaps TRBD1 (6 bases). The germline V gene encodes CDR1 SQVTM and CDR2 ANQGSEA. The CDR3 extends over 15 amino acids. The V and J ends lost 4 bases and 3 bases respectively, with 16 bases between them. In nucleotides, the CDR3 is TGCAGCGTTGCCCGACCGGGACAATACTACAATGAGCAGTTCTTC. Translating it yields CSVARPGQYYNEQFF.

This clonotype has at least ten counts. The V call is TRBV7-2, the J call TRBJ2-2, with D maybe TRBD1 (6 bases). V gave up 1 base and J gave up 2 bases, with 11 bases separating them. CDR1 and CDR2 from the germline V gene are SGHTA and FQGNSA. The CDR3 has 16 residues. CDR3 loop: CASSLVSRGNTGELFF. The DNA for the CDR3 is TGTGCCAGCAGCTTAGTGAGCAGGGGAAACACCGGGGAGCTGTTTTTT.

This clonotype was seen a few times. J is TRBJ2-6 and V is TRBV7-9, with D unresolved. Germline CDR1 is SEHNR and CDR2 is FQNEAQ (reference sequence). V lost 6 bases, J lost 6 bases, and 6 bases lay in between. CDR3 size: 12 residues. Written as DNA, the CDR3 is TGTGCCAGCAGGCTTTTGGCCAACGTCCTGACTTTC. As protein: CASRLLANVLTF.

The chain carries TRBV29-1 and TRBJ2-2; the match to TRBD2 covers 7 bases. V lost 3 bases to trimming and J lost 3 bases; unmatched junction nucleotides: 4. This CDR3 is 14 amino acids long. CDR1 and CDR2 from the germline V gene are SQVTM and ANQGSEA. The CDR3 coding sequence is TGCAGCGTTGATCCCCGGGGGGACACCGGGGAGCTGTTTTTT. It specifies CSVDPRGDTGELFF.

Only a few counts were recorded for this clonotype. J is TRBJ2-7 and V is TRBV4-3; unclear D gene. This CDR3 has 11 residues. Germline V gene sequence: CDR1 LGHNA, CDR2 YSLEER. V gave up 4 bases and J gave up 7 bases, with 8 bases separating them. The CDR3 sequence is CASSPPREQYF. CDR3 DNA: TGCGCCAGCAGCCCCCCCCGGGAGCAGTACTTC.

The chain joins TRBV5-1 to TRBJ1-2; D possibly corresponds to TRBD1 (5 bases). With 0 bases removed from V and 3 bases from J, the gap between germline ends came to 9 bases. This CDR3 has 14 amino acids. From germline, CDR1 is SGHRS and CDR2 YFSETQ. The CDR3 DNA follows: TGCGCCAGCAGCTTGGTGGCAGGGTACTATGGCTACACCTTC. Translation: CASSLVAGYYGYTF.

The chain employs TRBV20-1 and TRBJ2-7; D is undetermined. This CDR3 has 11 residues. Germline lookup yields CDR1 DFQATT and CDR2 SNEGSKA (reference sequence). V dropped 6 bases and J dropped 3 bases, with 9 bases sitting between them. CDR3 protein: CSAEAIYEQYF. CDR3 nucleotides: TGCAGTGCCGAGGCCATCTACGAGCAGTACTTC.

This chain joins TRBV27 and TRBJ2-1, with D maybe TRBD2 (6 bases). Germline CDR1 is MNHEY and CDR2 is SMNVEV (reference sequence). V dropped 6 bases and J dropped 7 bases, with 10 bases sitting between them. The length of the CDR3 is 12 residues. The CDR3 region is CASRLAENEQFF. CDR3 DNA sequence: TGTGCCAGCAGACTAGCCGAGAATGAGCAGTTCTTC.

The DNA of the CDR3 is TGTGCCAGCAGCAAGGACAGGGGGCGCAATGAGCAGTTCTTC. Amino acid sequence: CASSKDRGRNEQFF. The chain joins TRBV7-9 to TRBJ2-1; 11 bases match TRBD1. This CDR3 is built from 14 residues. CDR1 is SEHNR, CDR2 FQNEAQ, per germline (reference sequence). V gave up 5 bases and J gave up 6 bases; unmatched junction bases: 3.

This clonotype was picked up many times. This rearrangement joins TRBV12-3 or TRBV12-4 to TRBJ2-3; D uncertain. The CDR3 has 12 amino acids. V lost 7 bases, J lost 2 bases, and 7 bases lay in between. The CDR3 nucleotides read TGTGCCAGCACCCAACCCACAGATACGCAGTATTTT. As protein: CASTQPTDTQYF.

CDR3 bases: TGTGCCAGCAGTTACCGGGCAGGTCAATCCTACGAGCAGTACTTC. Translating it yields CASSYRAGQSYEQYF. The chain joins TRBV6-2 or TRBV6-3 to TRBJ2-7; no clear D. The V end lost 2 bases, the J end lost 1 base, and 12 bases lay between the germline ends. The CDR3 has 15 amino acids. CDR1 and CDR2 from the germline V gene are MNHEY and SVGEGT.

This clonotype occurred a few times. As DNA, the CDR3 is TGTGCCAGCAACGAGGGCCCAGATACGCAGTATTTT. Amino acids: CASNEGPDTQYF. J is TRBJ2-3 and V is TRBV12-3 or TRBV12-4; a weak D match, TRBD2 (5 bases). The V gene lost 7 bases and the J gene lost 4 bases, with 9 bases spanning the gap. The CDR3 runs 12 residues.

A few counts support this clonotype. This chain connects TRBV4-3 to TRBJ2-7; possible D gene TRBD1, 6 bases. Germline loops: CDR1 LGHNA, CDR2 YSLEER. CDR3 length: 15 residues. V dropped 0 bases and J dropped 2 bases, with 11 bases sitting between them. DNA of the CDR3: TGCGCCAGCAGCCAAGATCGGTGGACAGCCTACGAGCAGTACTTC. It codes for CASSQDRWTAYEQYF.

V and J are TRBV29-1 and TRBJ1-2; TRBD1 agrees at 7 bases. V lost 5 bases and J lost 8; bases outside the gene matches: 8. Germline V lookup: CDR1 SQVTM, CDR2 ANQGSEA. This CDR3 region has 12 residues. The CDR3 coding sequence is TGCAGCGTTTCCGCCGGGACAGTCGGCTACACCTTC. This codes for CSVSAGTVGYTF.

The chain has TRBV7-1 and TRBJ2-7, with D possibly matching TRBD2 (5 bases). TRBV7-1 belongs to the ORF category, with a function that is uncertain. V dropped 6 bases and J dropped 5 bases, with 41 bases sitting between them. This CDR3 is 22 amino acids long. The CDR3 nucleotides read TGTGCCAGCAGTCTCAGCCCCCCTGCTGCCCTGGTCGTCCTAGCTAGATTGCACGAGCAGTACTTC. Translated: CASSLSPPAALVVLARLHEQYF.